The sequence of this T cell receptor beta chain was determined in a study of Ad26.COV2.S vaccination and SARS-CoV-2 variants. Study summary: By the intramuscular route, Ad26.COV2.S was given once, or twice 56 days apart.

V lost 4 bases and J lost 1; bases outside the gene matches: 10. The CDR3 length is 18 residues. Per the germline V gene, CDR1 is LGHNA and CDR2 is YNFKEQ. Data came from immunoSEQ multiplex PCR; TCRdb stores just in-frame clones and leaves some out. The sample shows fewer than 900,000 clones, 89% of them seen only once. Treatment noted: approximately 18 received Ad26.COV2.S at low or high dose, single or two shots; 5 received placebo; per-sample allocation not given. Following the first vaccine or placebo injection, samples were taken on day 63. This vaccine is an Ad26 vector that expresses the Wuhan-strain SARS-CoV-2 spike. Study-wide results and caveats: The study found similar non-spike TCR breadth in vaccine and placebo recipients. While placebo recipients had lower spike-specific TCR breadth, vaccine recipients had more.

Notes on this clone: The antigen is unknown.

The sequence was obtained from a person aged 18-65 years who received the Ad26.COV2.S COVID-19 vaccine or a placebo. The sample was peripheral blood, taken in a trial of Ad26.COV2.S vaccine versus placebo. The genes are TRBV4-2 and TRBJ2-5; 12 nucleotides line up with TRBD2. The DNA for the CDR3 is TGTGCCAGCAGCCCGGGGAGGGTGACTAGCGGGGGCCAAGAGACCCAGTACTTC. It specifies CASSPGRVTSGGQETQYF.